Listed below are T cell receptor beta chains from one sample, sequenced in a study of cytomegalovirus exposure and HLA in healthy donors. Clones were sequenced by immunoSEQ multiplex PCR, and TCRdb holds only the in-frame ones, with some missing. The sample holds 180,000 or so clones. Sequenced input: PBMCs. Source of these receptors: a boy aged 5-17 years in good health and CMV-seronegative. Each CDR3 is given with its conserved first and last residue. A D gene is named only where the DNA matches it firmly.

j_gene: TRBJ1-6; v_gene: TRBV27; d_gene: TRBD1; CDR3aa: CASSSIPTDRGNSPLHF; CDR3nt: TGTGCCAGCAGTTCTATCCCCACAGACAGGGGGAATTCACCCCTCCACTTT
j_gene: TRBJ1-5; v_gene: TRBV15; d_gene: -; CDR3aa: CATSRDRDSFNQPQHF; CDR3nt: TGTGCCACCAGCAGAGATCGAGACAGTTTCAATCAGCCCCAGCATTTT
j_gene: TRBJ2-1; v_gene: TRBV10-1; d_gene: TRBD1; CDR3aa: CASSEFGQGLIF; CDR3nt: TGCGCCAGCAGTGAGTTTGGACAGGGGTTGATCTTC
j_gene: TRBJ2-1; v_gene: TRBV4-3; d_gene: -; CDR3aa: CASSQDESAGRQFF; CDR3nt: TGCGCCAGCAGCCAAGATGAATCGGCGGGCCGGCAGTTCTTC
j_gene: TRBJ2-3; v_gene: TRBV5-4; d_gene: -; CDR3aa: CASSLARGTDTQYF; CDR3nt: TGTGCCAGCAGCTTGGCTCGGGGCACAGATACGCAGTATTTT
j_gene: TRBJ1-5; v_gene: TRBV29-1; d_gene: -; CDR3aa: CSVTTDSNQPQHF; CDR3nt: TGCAGCGTTACGACAGATAGCAATCAGCCCCAGCATTTT
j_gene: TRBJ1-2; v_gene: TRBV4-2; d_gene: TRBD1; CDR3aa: CASEDSGGLYGYTF; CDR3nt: TGTGCCAGCGAAGATTCAGGGGGACTCTATGGCTACACCTTC
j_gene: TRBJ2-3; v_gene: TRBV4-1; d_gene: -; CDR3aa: CASSQGSLGIPHTDTQYF; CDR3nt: TGCGCCAGCAGCCAAGGAAGTCTAGGAATACCTCACACAGATACGCAGTATTTT
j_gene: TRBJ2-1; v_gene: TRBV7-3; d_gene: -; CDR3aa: CASSLNFQGTYNEQFF; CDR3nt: TGTGCCAGCAGCCTCAACTTCCAGGGAACCTACAATGAGCAGTTCTTC
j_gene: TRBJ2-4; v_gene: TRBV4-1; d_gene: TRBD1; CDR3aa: CASSHVTRDRGNIQYF; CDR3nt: TGCGCCAGCAGCCACGTCACAAGAGACAGGGGAAACATTCAGTACTTC
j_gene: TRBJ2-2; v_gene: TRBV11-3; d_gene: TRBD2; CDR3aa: CASSLTWGGTNTGELFF; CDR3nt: TGTGCCAGCAGCTTAACTTGGGGAGGGACGAACACCGGGGAGCTGTTTTTT
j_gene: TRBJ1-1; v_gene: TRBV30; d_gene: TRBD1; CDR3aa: CAWSDGGGREAFF; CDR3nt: TGTGCCTGGAGTGACGGAGGGGGCCGTGAAGCTTTCTTT
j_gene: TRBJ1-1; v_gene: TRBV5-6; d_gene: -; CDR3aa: CASSLSPAAGEAFF; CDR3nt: TGTGCCAGCAGCTTGTCCCCAGCAGCGGGTGAAGCTTTCTTT
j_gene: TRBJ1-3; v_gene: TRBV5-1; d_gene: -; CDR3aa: CASSPTRSGNTIYF; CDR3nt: TGCGCCAGCAGCCCGACTCGAAGTGGAAACACCATATATTTT
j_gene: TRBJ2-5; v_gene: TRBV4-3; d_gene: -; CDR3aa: CASSLEVRFQETQYF; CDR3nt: TGCGCCAGCAGCCTGGAGGTGCGTTTCCAAGAGACCCAGTACTTC
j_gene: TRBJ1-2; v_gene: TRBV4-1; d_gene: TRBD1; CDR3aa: CASSHRTGQDGYTF; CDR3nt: TGCGCCAGCAGCCACCGGACAGGGCAGGATGGCTACACCTTC
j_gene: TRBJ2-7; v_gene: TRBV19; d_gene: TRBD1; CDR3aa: CASSEGAGYEQYF; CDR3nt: TGTGCCAGTAGTGAGGGGGCGGGCTACGAGCAGTACTTC
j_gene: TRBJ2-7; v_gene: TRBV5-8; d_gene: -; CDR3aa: CASSSKQGGRYEQYF; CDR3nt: TGTGCCAGCAGCTCTAAACAGGGCGGTCGGTACGAGCAGTACTTC
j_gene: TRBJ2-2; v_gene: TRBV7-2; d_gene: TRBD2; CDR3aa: CASSLGTVAGGRELFF; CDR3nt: TGTGCCAGCAGCCTGGGGACGGTAGCGGGGGGCCGGGAGCTGTTTTTT
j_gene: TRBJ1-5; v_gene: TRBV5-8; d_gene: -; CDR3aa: CASSRDRGSNQPQHF; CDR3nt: TGTGCCAGCAGCAGGGACCGGGGGAGCAATCAGCCCCAGCATTTT
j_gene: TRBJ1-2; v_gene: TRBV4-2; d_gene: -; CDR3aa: CASSQEGHGRAGVNYGYTF; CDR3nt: TGTGCCAGCAGCCAAGAGGGACACGGCCGGGCAGGGGTAAACTATGGCTACACCTTC
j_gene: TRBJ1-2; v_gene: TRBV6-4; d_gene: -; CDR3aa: CASSDRGYGYTF; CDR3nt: TGTGCCAGCAGTGACAGGGGCTATGGCTACACCTTC
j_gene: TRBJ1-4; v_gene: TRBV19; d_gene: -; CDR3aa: CASSIAARVINEKLFF; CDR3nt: TGTGCCAGTAGTATAGCGGCACGGGTGATCAATGAAAAACTGTTTTTT
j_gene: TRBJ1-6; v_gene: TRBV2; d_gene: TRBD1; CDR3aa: CASSPRGPSVGSPLHF; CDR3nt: TGTGCCAGCAGCCCCAGGGGGCCAAGTGTCGGCTCACCCCTCCACTTT
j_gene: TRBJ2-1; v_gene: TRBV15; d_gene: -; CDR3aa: CATSRVTGTNEQFF; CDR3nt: TGTGCCACCAGCAGAGTGACAGGTACAAATGAGCAGTTCTTC
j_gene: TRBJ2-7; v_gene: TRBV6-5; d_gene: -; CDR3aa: CASSYSGPTYEQYF; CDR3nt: TGTGCCAGCAGTTACTCGGGCCCTACCTACGAGCAGTACTTC
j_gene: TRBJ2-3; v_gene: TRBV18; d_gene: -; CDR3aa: CASSPPSGFNTDTQYF; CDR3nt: TGTGCCAGCTCACCACCGTCGGGTTTCAACACAGATACGCAGTATTTT
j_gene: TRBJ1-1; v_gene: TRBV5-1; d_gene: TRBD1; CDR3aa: CASSFRDRNTEAFF; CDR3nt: TGCGCCAGCAGCTTCCGGGACAGAAACACTGAAGCTTTCTTT
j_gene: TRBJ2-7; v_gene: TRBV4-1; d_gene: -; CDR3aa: CASSPSAGLQYF; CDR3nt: TGCGCCAGCAGCCCATCCGCTGGACTGCAGTACTTC
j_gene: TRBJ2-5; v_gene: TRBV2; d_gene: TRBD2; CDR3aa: CASDPQRIAGGRSTQYF; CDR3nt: TGTGCCAGCGACCCTCAACGCATAGCGGGGGGCCGATCGACCCAGTACTTC
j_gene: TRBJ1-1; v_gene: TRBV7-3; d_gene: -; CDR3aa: CASSFRENTEAFF; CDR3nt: TGTGCCAGCAGCTTTAGAGAGAACACTGAAGCTTTCTTT
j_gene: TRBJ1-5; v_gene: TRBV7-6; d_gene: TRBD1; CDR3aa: CASSFRQGSYSNQPQHF; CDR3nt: TGTGCCAGCAGCTTCCGACAGGGGAGTTATAGCAATCAGCCCCAGCATTTT
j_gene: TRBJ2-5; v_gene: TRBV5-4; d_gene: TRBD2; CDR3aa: CAIGTSEGSTQYF; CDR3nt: TGTGCCATCGGGACTAGCGAGGGCTCGACCCAGTACTTC
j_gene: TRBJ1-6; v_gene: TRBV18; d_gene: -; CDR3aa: CASSAGRGVNSPLHF; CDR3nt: TGTGCCAGCTCGGCGGGGAGGGGAGTTAATTCACCCCTCCACTTT
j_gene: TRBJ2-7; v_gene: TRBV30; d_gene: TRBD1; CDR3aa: CAWQIRGQGFYEQYF; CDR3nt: TGTGCCTGGCAGATCAGGGGACAGGGTTTTTACGAGCAGTACTTC
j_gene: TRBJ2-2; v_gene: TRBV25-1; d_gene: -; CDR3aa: CASSAGHGRAGELFF; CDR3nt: TGTGCCAGCAGTGCAGGACACGGCCGAGCCGGGGAGCTGTTTTTT
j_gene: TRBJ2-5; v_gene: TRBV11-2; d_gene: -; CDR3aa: CASSLVQGWDQETQYF; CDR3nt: TGTGCCAGCAGCTTAGTACAGGGATGGGACCAAGAGACCCAGTACTTC
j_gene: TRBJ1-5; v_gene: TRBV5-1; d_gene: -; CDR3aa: CASSLGDTDNQPQHF; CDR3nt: TGCGCCAGCAGCTTGGGGGACACAGACAATCAGCCCCAGCATTTT
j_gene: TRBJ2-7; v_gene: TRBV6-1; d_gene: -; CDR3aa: CASSEAPGGLRVEQYF; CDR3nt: TGTGCCAGCAGTGAAGCCCCGGGGGGCCTCCGCGTCGAGCAGTACTTC
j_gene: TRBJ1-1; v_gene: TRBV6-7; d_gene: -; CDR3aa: CASSYPRGQNTEAFF; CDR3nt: TGTGCCAGCAGTTACCCCAGGGGACAGAACACTGAAGCTTTCTTT
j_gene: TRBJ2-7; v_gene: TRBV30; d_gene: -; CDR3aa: CAWSEQGSYEQYF; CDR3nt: TGTGCCTGGAGTGAACAGGGAAGCTACGAGCAGTACTTC
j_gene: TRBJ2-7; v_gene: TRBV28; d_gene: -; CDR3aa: CASPPQGGTRNEQYF; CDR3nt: TGTGCCAGCCCCCCGCAAGGGGGAACGAGAAACGAGCAGTACTTC
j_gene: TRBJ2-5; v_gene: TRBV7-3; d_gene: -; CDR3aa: CASSPNAFSETQYF; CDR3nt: TGTGCCAGCAGCCCAAACGCGTTTTCGGAGACCCAGTACTTC